The 9 T cell receptor beta chains below all came from one sample that was sequenced in a study of tumor and adjacent non-tumor tissue in lung cancer (dated by TCRdb to 2016 to 2018). The library was built by means of multiplex PCR. The data were produced on an Illumina HiSeq 2500. TCRbeta libraries were constructed through three rounds of nested PCR with primers (Table S4) according to protocols adapted from ARM-PCR. TCRdb reprocessing: public reads trimmed at Q25 with fastp, clones called with MiXCR, in-frame beta chains kept. CDR3 protein duplicates are merged, each entry listing the most common genes and DNA. This sample comprises about 110,000 distinct CDR3 sequences, 60% to 65% of them detected only once. 15% to 20% of the sample belongs to the ten largest clones. Bulk unsorted tissue served as the source for RNA extraction, and RNA quality was assessed using a NanoDrop ND-1000 and an Agilent 2100. For the normal lung samples, distant non-tumor tissue was collected more than 3 cm away from the tumor edge.

Sequencing was performed on distant non-tumor lung tissue. These receptors came from a man in his sixties with non-small cell lung cancer.

This clonotype was seen at least ten times. This sequence joins TRBV14 and TRBJ1-4, with TRBD1 identical over 7 bases. The germline V gene has CDR1 SGHDN and CDR2 FVKESK. The CDR3 is made up of 16 amino acids. The V gene end was trimmed by 1 base and the J gene end by 10 bases; junction bases not matched to a gene: 12. CDR3 nucleotide sequence: TGTGCCAGCAGCCAAGTCGCCATTAGACAGGGAGGAAAACTGTTTTTT. It yields the protein CASSQVAIRQGGKLFF.

A note on this clonotype: The junction shows a germline mismatch at one end, possibly a read error. The gene calls are TRBV28 and TRBJ1-5; no reliable D call. CDR1 is MDHEN and CDR2 is SYDVKM in the germline V gene. This CDR3 is 12 amino acids long. The CDR3 spells CASSPHFQPHHF. The CDR3 DNA reads as TGTGCCAGCAGTCCCCATTTTCAGCCCCACCATTTT.

This chain connects TRBV20-1 to TRBJ2-5; 14 bases agree with TRBD2. V gave up 5 bases and J gave up 5 bases; unmatched junction bases: 4. The CDR3 sequence is 14 residues long. Germline CDR1 is DFQATT and CDR2 is SNEGSKA (reference sequence). CDR3 nucleotides: TGCAGTGCTCCGGGACTAGCGGGGGCGGAGACCCAGTACTTC. Translated: CSAPGLAGAETQYF.

CDR3 sequence: CAWRPAGPGELFF. Here the CDR3 DNA reads TGTGCCTGGCGTCCGGCAGGTCCCGGGGAGCTGTTTTTT. This sequence joins TRBV30 and TRBJ2-2; D is ambiguous. Germline V gives CDR1 GTSNPN, CDR2 SVGIG (reference sequence). CDR3 size: 13 residues. The V end was cut by 5 bases, the J end by 6 bases, with 13 bases between.

This clonotype was detected once. A read error may account for a junction end that differs from germline. This sequence joins TRBV6-6 and TRBJ2-3; weak D call: TRBD2 (6 bases). The CDR3 spans 15 residues. Per the germline V gene, CDR1 is MNHNY and CDR2 is SVGAGI (reference sequence). This CDR3 is CASSAPSVNTDAQYF. CDR3 DNA: TGTGCCAGCAGCGCCCCTAGCGTGAACACAGATGCGCAGTATTTT.

This clonotype turned up a few times. Since the CDR3 does not end with the conserved phenylalanine or tryptophan, this likely comes from a read error. The chain employs TRBV11-3 and TRBJ1-1; the D gene is possibly TRBD1 (6 bases). The CDR3 contains 15 residues. Germline V gene lookup returns CDR1 SGHNT and CDR2 YENEEA. The CDR3 loop reads CASSLGGVRNTEAFL. CDR3 sequence (DNA): TGTGCCAGCAGTTTAGGGGGGGTCAGGAACACTGAAGCTTTCCTT.

This clonotype has ten or more counts. V usage is TRBV18 and J usage is TRBJ1-4; the D is unclear. Trimming left V 3 bases short and J 11 bases short, with 13 bases between. There are 13 residues in the CDR3. CDR1 is KGHSH, CDR2 LQKENI, per germline. For the CDR3, the DNA is TGTGCCAGCTCACCTACCCCCACGGGGAAACTGTTTTTT. Amino acids: CASSPTPTGKLFF. The full variable domain, in which reference TRBV18 and TRBJ1-4 provide the parts outside the CDR3, is NAGVMQNPRHLVRRRGQEARLRCSPMKGHSHVYWYRQLPEEGLKFMVYLQKENIIDESGMPKERFSAEFPKEGPSILRIQQVVRGDSAAYFCASSPTPTGKLFFGSGTQLSVL.

Concerning this clonotype itself: This could be a read error, since a much larger clone is one nucleotide away. This rearrangement joins TRBV14 to TRBJ2-1; TRBD2 matches at 9 bases. CDR3 length equals 15 residues. Trimming removed 8 bases from V and 1 base from J; junction bases left unmatched: 6. The germline gives CDR1 SGHDN, CDR2 FVKESK. The CDR3 region is CASGSGGLSYNEQFF. The CDR3 nucleotides are TGTGCCAGCGGTAGCGGGGGATTATCCTACAATGAGCAGTTCTTC.

With regard to this clonotype: Germline is not matched at one junction end, which may reflect a read error. The chain links TRBV6-2 or TRBV6-3 to TRBJ1-1, with D possibly being TRBD1 (6 bases). The CDR3 runs to 18 residues. Germline V CDR1 and CDR2: MNHEY, SVGEGT. The CDR3 loop is CACSYPRRGGRGRIRAFF. The CDR3 DNA sequence: TGTGCCTGCAGTTACCCCCGGAGGGGGGGCAGAGGGCGCATCCGAGCTTTCTTT.